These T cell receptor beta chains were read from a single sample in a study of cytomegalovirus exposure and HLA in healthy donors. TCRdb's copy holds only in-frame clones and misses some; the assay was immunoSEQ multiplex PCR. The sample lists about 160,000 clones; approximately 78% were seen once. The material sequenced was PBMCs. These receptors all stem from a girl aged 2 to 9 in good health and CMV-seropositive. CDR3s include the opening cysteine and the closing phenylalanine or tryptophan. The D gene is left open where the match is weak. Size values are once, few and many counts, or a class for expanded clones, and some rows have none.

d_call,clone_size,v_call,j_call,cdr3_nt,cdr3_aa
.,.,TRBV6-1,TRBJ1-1,TGTGCCAGATCCTCAGGGGTCCAGGAACAACCTGAAGCTTTCTTT,CARSSGVQEQPEAFF
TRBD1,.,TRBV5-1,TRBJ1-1,TGCGCCAGCAGCTTCCGACCTCCCGGGACAGGGCTATTCGACACTGAAGCTTTCTTT,CASSFRPPGTGLFDTEAFF
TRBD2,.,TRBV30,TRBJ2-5,TGTGCCTGGGCCGGGACTAGCGTATTGGAGACCCAGTACTTC,CAWAGTSVLETQYF
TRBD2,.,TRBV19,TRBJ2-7,TGTGCCAGTAGTGGGGGGGGCGAGCAGTACTTC,CASSGGGEQYF
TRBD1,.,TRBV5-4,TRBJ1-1,TGTGCCAGCAGCGTAGGGACAGGGGCGAGGACTGAAGCTTTCTTT,CASSVGTGARTEAFF
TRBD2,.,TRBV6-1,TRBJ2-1,TGTGCCAGCAGTGGACTAGCGGGAGTCGCGTACAATGAGCAGTTCTTC,CASSGLAGVAYNEQFF
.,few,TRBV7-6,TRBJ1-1,TGTGCCAGCAGCTTAGCAGCGGGAGGGACTGAAGCTTTCTTT,CASSLAAGGTEAFF
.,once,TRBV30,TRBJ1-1,TGTGCCTGGAGTGTGGGGCCTAACACTGAAGCTTTCTTT,CAWSVGPNTEAFF
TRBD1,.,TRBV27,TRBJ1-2,TGTGCCAGCAGTTTCATTCTCAGGGGGCATAAGGGAGGCTACACCTTC,CASSFILRGHKGGYTF
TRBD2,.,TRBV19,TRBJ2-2,TGTGCCAGTAGTATAGGACTAGCGGGTAACACCGGGGAGCTGTTTTTT,CASSIGLAGNTGELFF
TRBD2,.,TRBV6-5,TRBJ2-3,TGTGCCAGCAATTTAGCGGGAGGGCCGACAGATACGCAGTATTTT,CASNLAGGPTDTQYF
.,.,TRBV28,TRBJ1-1,TGTGCCAGCAGTTTCCGGGGATTACAGAGGATCACTGAAGCTTTCTTT,CASSFRGLQRITEAFF
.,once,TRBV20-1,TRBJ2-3,TGCAGTGCTAGAGTAAGCTATACGCAGTATTTT,CSARVSYTQYF
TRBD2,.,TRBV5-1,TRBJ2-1,TGCGCCAGCAGCTTCATCCTAGCGGGAGCCTACAATGAGCAGTTCTTC,CASSFILAGAYNEQFF
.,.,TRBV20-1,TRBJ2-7,TGCAGTGCTAGTTCGCGGTACGAGCAGTACTTC,CSASSRYEQYF
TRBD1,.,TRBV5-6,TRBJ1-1,TGTGCCAGCAGCTCTACAGGGGAGAACACTGAAGCTTTCTTT,CASSSTGENTEAFF
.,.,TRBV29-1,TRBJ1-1,TGCAGCGGGCAAAACACTGAAGCTTTCTTT,CSGQNTEAFF
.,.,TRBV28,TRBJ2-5,TGTGCCAGCAGTACAGGGGCCGATAGCGGTAGGGAGACCCAGTACTTC,CASSTGADSGRETQYF
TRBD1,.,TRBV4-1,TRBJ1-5,TGCGCCAGCAGCCGGACCGGGACAGGCTATCTGCCCCAGCATTTT,CASSRTGTGYLPQHF
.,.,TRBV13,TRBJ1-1,TGTGCCAGCAGCTTAGGTTTTCGGAACACTGAAGCTTTCTTT,CASSLGFRNTEAFF
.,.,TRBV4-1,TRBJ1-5,TGCGCCAGCAGCCAAATAGGGGCCTGGGTACATAGCAATCAGCCCCAGCATTTT,CASSQIGAWVHSNQPQHF
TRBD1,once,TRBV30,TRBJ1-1,TGTGCCTGGGGAGGGACAGGTCAAGCTTTCTTT,CAWGGTGQAFF
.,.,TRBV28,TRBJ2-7,TGTGCCAGCACCGAGTACTCCTACGAGCAGTACTTC,CASTEYSYEQYF
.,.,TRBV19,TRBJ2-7,TGTGCCAGTAGTAAAACTTTGTCGACACCCTACGAGCAGTACTTC,CASSKTLSTPYEQYF
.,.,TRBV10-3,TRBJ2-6,TGTGCCACCGCCGGGACTCCTTCTGGGGCCAACGTCCTGACTTTC,CATAGTPSGANVLTF
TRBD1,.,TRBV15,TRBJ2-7,TGTGCCACCAGCAGAGAAGTGGCGGACAGGGGCTACGAGCAGTACTTC,CATSREVADRGYEQYF
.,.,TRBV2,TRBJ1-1,TGTGCCAGCAGTGAAGCCAGCGGGACTGAAGCTTTCTTT,CASSEASGTEAFF
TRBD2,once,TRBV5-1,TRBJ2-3,TGCGCCAGCAGCTTAAGGGGACTAGCGGGAGGTCTGACAGATACGCAGTATTTT,CASSLRGLAGGLTDTQYF
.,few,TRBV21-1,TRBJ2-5,TGTGCCAGCTATAGGGGGCCCAAAGAGACCCAGTACTTC,CASYRGPKETQYF
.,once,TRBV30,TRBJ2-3,TGTGCCTGGAGTAGGGGCAGAGAGACAGATACGCAGTATTTT,CAWSRGRETDTQYF
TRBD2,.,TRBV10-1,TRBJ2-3,TGCGCCAGCAGTGAGTTCGACTTAGCGGGAGGGAGCACAGATACGCAGTATTTT,CASSEFDLAGGSTDTQYF
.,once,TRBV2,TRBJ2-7,TGTGCCAGCAGCCTTCTCAGCGTTGCGGGCGAGCAGTACTTC,CASSLLSVAGEQYF
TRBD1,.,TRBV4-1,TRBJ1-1,TGCGCCAGCAGCCAAGGGGACAGGGTGAACACTGAAGCTTTCTTT,CASSQGDRVNTEAFF
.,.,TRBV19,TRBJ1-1,TGTGCCAGTAGTACAGGTAGTTACACTGAAGCTTTCTTT,CASSTGSYTEAFF
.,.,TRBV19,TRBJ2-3,TGTGCCAGTAGTATAGCCGGGGGTTCCACAGATACGCAGTATTTT,CASSIAGGSTDTQYF
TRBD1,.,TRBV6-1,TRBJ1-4,TGTGCCAGCAGTAAGGACAGGGAAGACGAAAAACTGTTTTTT,CASSKDREDEKLFF
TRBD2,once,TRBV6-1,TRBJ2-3,TGTGCCAGCAGTGAAGTAGGGCGGGAGTCTCTAGATACGCAGTATTTT,CASSEVGRESLDTQYF
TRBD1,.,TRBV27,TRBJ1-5,TGTGCCAGCAGCCGAGGGGGCTTGGGGAATCAGCCCCAGCATTTT,CASSRGGLGNQPQHF
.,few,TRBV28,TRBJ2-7,TGTGCCAGCAGTTTATCCCCCAGCTCCTACGAGCAGTACTTC,CASSLSPSSYEQYF
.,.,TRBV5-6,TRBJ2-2,TGTGCCAGCAGCTTGGATTCGCAGGGTAACACCGGGGAGCTGTTTTTT,CASSLDSQGNTGELFF
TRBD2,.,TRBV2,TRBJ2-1,TGTGCCAGCAGTTTACTAGCGGGCGAACACAATGAGCAGTTCTTC,CASSLLAGEHNEQFF
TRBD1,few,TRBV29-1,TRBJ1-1,TGCAGCGTAACCGCCGGGACAGGGGAAGCTTTCTTT,CSVTAGTGEAFF
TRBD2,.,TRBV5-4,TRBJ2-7,TGTGCCAGCAGCTCCAGTGGGCTAGCGGATTCCTACGAGCAGTACTTC,CASSSSGLADSYEQYF
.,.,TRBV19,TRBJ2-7,TGTGCCAGTACCAACAGGGCCCGACCCTACGAGCAGTACTTC,CASTNRARPYEQYF
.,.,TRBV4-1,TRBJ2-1,TGCGCCAGCAGCCAAGTCTGGAGGCAGGGGGGAGGCAATGAGCAGTTCTTC,CASSQVWRQGGGNEQFF
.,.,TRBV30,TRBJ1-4,TGTGCCTGGAGTGTGCGGGGAACTAATGAAAAACTGTTTTTT,CAWSVRGTNEKLFF
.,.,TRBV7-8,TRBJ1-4,TGTGCCAGCAGCTTAATCTCCCGACAGGTGGGGGAAAAACTGTTTTTT,CASSLISRQVGEKLFF
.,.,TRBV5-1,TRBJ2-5,TGCGCCAGCAGCTTGATGGGCGGGGTCCAAGAGACCCAGTACTTC,CASSLMGGVQETQYF
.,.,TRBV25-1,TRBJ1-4,TGTGCCAGCAGCCTGGGGGGAGATAATGAAAAACTGTTTTTT,CASSLGGDNEKLFF
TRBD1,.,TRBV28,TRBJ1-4,TGTGCCAGCAGTGCACCAGGGACAGATAATGAAAAACTGTTTTTT,CASSAPGTDNEKLFF
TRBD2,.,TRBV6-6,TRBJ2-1,TGTGCCAGCAGTTACCGACCGGCGGGGGAAAATGAGCAGTTCTTC,CASSYRPAGENEQFF